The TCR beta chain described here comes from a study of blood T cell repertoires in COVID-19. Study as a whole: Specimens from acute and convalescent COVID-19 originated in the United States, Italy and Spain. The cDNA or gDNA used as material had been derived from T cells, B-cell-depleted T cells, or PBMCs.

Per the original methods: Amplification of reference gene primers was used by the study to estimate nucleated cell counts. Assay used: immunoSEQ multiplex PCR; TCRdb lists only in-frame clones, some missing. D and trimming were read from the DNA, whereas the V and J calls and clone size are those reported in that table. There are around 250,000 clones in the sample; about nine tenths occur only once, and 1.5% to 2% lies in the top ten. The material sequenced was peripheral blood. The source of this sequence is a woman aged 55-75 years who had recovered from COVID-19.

DNA for the CDR3: TGTGCTAGTGGTCGGGGGGAGACCCAGTACTTC. It is translated as CASGRGETQYF. The rearrangement joins TRBV12-5 to TRBJ2-5, with a tentative D call TRBD2 (6 bases). Germline CDR1 LGHNT, CDR2 FRNRAP. Deletions cut 5 bases from V and 5 bases from J, with 6 bases between. CDR3 length: 11 residues.